Listed below are T cell receptor beta chains from one sample, sequenced in a study of blood T cell repertoires in COVID-19. Clones were read by immunoSEQ multiplex PCR, and TCRdb kept only the in-frame ones, dropping some. The sample comprises a few hundred thousand clones, about 87% of which are singletons, and about 6% rests with the top ten. The sequenced material came from peripheral blood. The receptors originated from a man aged 60-69 years who had recovered from COVID-19. CDR3s include the opening cysteine and the closing phenylalanine or tryptophan. Fields, in order: D gene, V gene, J gene, clone size, CDR3 DNA, CDR3 protein. The D gene is left open where the match is weak. Not all rows give a size; the values are once, few, many and, for expanded clones, a class.

TRBD1,TRBV3-1/TRBV3-2,TRBJ2-7,NA,TGTGCCAGCAGCCAAGAAGGGACAGCCCTATCGGGCGAGCAGTACTTC,CASSQEGTALSGEQYF
TRBD1,TRBV7-8,TRBJ1-1,NA,TGTGCCAGCAGCTGGCGCCAGGGGGCGAACACTGAAGCTTTCTTT,CASSWRQGANTEAFF
TRBD1,TRBV5-6,TRBJ1-1,NA,TGTGCCAGCAGCTTTACTACAGGGGGCGAGACGAACACTGAAGCTTTCTTT,CASSFTTGGETNTEAFF
TRBD2,TRBV27,TRBJ2-1,NA,TGTGCCAGCAGTTTATTTGTAGCGGGAGCGGATGAGCAGTTCTTC,CASSLFVAGADEQFF
TRBD1,TRBV6-5,TRBJ1-1,NA,TGTGCCAGCTCGCAGGGGGCCCTGAACACTGAAGCTTTCTTT,CASSQGALNTEAFF
TRBD2,TRBV3-1/TRBV3-2,TRBJ2-1,once,TGTGCCAGCAGCTTTGGAGAGACTAGCGGGGGGGCCTTCTACAATGAGCAGTTCTTC,CASSFGETSGGAFYNEQFF
TRBD1,TRBV11-2,TRBJ2-7,NA,TGTGCCAGCAGCCGACAGGGTTTTCGCGACGAGCAGTACTTC,CASSRQGFRDEQYF
TRBD2,TRBV10-3,TRBJ2-1,once,TGTGCCATCAGGGACGGACTAGCGGGAGTGGTTAATGAGCAGTTCTTC,CAIRDGLAGVVNEQFF
TRBD2,TRBV28,TRBJ2-3,NA,TGTGCCAGCAGTCCAGCAGAGGGACTAGCGGTCACAGATACGCAGTATTTT,CASSPAEGLAVTDTQYF
TRBD1,TRBV5-6,TRBJ1-2,NA,TGTGCCAGCAGCTCAACAGGGGGCGCTGATTTTGGCTACACCTTC,CASSSTGGADFGYTF
NA,TRBV5-1,TRBJ2-2,NA,TGCGCCAGCAGCTTCCTGAACACCGGGGAGCTGTTTTTT,CASSFLNTGELFF
TRBD2,TRBV6-2/TRBV6-3,TRBJ2-7,few,TGTGCCAGCAGTCTAAGACTAGCGGGAACGGGATACGAGCAGTACTTC,CASSLRLAGTGYEQYF
NA,TRBV28,TRBJ2-6,NA,TGTGCCAGCAGCGGCGTTGCAGGGGATTCTGGGGCCAACGTCCTGACTTTC,CASSGVAGDSGANVLTF
NA,TRBV30,TRBJ1-4,NA,TGTGCCTGGAGTCGCGGTCGGGGGAATGAAAAACTGTTTTTT,CAWSRGRGNEKLFF
TRBD2,TRBV5-1,TRBJ2-3,once,TGCGCCAGCAGCCATGGGGGGGGAAGCACAGATACGCAGTATTTT,CASSHGGGSTDTQYF
TRBD1,TRBV2,TRBJ2-7,NA,TGTGCCAGCAGTGAAGCAGGGGGCGCGAGAGGCGAGCAGTACTTC,CASSEAGGARGEQYF
TRBD1,TRBV27,TRBJ1-2,once,TGTGCCAGCAGTCTGCGCCTTAACAGGGGTTACTATGGCTACACCTTC,CASSLRLNRGYYGYTF
NA,TRBV28,TRBJ2-7,NA,TGTGCCAGTTGTTGCACGGGCGCGGGTGAGCAGTACTTC,CASCCTGAGEQYF
NA,TRBV5-4,TRBJ2-5,NA,TGTGCCAGCAGCTTGGCAGGGTCGGAGACCCAGTACTTC,CASSLAGSETQYF
NA,TRBV5-6,TRBJ2-7,once,TGTGCCAGCAGCTTGGGTACAGGGCCTAGCTCCTACGAGCAGTACTTC,CASSLGTGPSSYEQYF
NA,TRBV6-2/TRBV6-3,TRBJ2-7,NA,TGTGCCAGCAGTGACCCGACAGCAGCTACCTACGAGCAGTACTTC,CASSDPTAATYEQYF
TRBD1,TRBV7-9,TRBJ2-3,NA,TGTGCCAGCAGTCGACAGGGTTCCACAGATACGCAGTATTTT,CASSRQGSTDTQYF
NA,TRBV5-4,TRBJ2-5,NA,TGTGCCAGCAGCTTTGGTAGCGAGACCCAGTACTTC,CASSFGSETQYF
NA,TRBV25-1,TRBJ2-7,NA,TGTGCCAGCAGGGCCTCCTACGAGCAGTACTTC,CASRASYEQYF
TRBD2,TRBV5-4,TRBJ2-7,NA,TGTGCCAGCAGCTTGTCTAGCGGGGGCCCGAGAGAGCAGTACTTC,CASSLSSGGPREQYF
NA,TRBV5-1,TRBJ1-4,NA,TGCGCCAGCAGCTTCAGGGGAGAAAATGAAAAACTGTTTTTT,CASSFRGENEKLFF
TRBD2,TRBV5-6,TRBJ2-4,NA,TGTGCCAGCAGCTTACTAGCGGGGGAGAAAAACATTCAGTACTTC,CASSLLAGEKNIQYF
TRBD1,TRBV6-2/TRBV6-3,TRBJ1-5,NA,TGTGCCAGCAGTGCCAGACAGGGGCTGGGTCAGCCCCAGCATTTT,CASSARQGLGQPQHF
NA,TRBV7-2,TRBJ1-4,NA,TGTGCCAGCAGCCTTACTATCACCGAATCGAGGGAAAAACTGTTTTTT,CASSLTITESREKLFF
NA,TRBV2,TRBJ1-3,NA,TGTGCCAGCAGGGGGCAGAACTCTGGAAACACCATATATTTT,CASRGQNSGNTIYF
NA,TRBV14,TRBJ1-1,NA,TGTGCCAGCAGCCAACACGGGGGGCGCACCGACACTGAAGCTTTCTTT,CASSQHGGRTDTEAFF
TRBD1,TRBV5-6,TRBJ1-2,NA,TGTGCCAGCAGGCACGGGACTTCCGAGGGGGCCTATGGCTACACCTTC,CASRHGTSEGAYGYTF
NA,TRBV3-1/TRBV3-2,TRBJ2-5,NA,TGTGCCAGCAGCCAATTCGGGAACTATGGGGCGGGACGCATCCAAGAGACCCAGTACTTC,CASSQFGNYGAGRIQETQYF
NA,TRBV25-1,TRBJ2-3,NA,TGTGCCAGCAGTGGTAGCCAGGGATATAGCACAGATACGCAGTATTTT,CASSGSQGYSTDTQYF
TRBD1,TRBV6-5,TRBJ1-5,NA,TGTGCCAGCAGTAAGGACAGGGCCCCACATCAGCCCCAGCATTTT,CASSKDRAPHQPQHF